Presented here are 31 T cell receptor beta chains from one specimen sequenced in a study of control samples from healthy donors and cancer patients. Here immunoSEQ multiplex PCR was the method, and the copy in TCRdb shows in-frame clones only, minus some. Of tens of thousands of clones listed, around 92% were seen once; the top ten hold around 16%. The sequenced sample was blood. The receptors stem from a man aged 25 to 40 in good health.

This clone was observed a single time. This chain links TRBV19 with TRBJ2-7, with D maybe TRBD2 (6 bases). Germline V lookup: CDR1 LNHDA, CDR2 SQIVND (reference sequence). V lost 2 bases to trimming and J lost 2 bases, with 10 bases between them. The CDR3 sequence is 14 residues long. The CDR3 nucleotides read TGTGCCAGTAGTATATGGGGGGTTCCCTACGAGCAGTACTTC. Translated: CASSIWGVPYEQYF.

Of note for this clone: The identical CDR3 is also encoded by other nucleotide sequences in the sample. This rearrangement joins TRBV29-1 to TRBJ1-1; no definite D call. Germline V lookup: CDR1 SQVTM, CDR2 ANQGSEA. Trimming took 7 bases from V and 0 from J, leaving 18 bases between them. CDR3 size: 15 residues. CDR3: CSAGRTKGLNTEAFF. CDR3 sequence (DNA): TGCAGCGCGGGTAGAACGAAAGGTTTGAACACTGAAGCTTTCTTT. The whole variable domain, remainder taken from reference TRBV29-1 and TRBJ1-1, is SAVISQKPSRDICQRGTSLTIQCQVDSQVTMMFWYRQQPGQSLTLIATANQGSEATYESGFVIDKFPISRPNLTFSTLTVSNMSPEDSSIYLCSAGRTKGLNTEAFFGQGTRLTVV.

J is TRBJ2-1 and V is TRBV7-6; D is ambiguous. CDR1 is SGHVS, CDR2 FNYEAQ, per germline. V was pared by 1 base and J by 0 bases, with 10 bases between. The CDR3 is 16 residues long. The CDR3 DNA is TGTGCCAGCAGCTTAGAGACTGCTAGCTCCTACAATGAGCAGTTCTTC. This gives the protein CASSLETASSYNEQFF. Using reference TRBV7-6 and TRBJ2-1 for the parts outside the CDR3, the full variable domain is GAGVSQSPRYKVTKRGQDVALRCDPISGHVSLYWYRQALGQGPEFLTYFNYEAQQDKSGLPNDRFSAERPEGSISTLTIQRTEQRDSAMYRCASSLETASSYNEQFFGPGTRLTVL.

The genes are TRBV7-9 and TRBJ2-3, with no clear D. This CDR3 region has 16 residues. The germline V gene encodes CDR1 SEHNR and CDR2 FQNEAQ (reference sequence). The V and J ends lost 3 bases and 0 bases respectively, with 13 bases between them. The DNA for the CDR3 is TGTGCCAGCAGCTTTGTACAGAGTACTAGCACAGATACGCAGTATTTT. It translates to CASSFVQSTSTDTQYF. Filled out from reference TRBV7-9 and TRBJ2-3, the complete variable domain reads DTGVSQNPRHKITKRGQNVTFRCDPISEHNRLYWYRQTLGQGPEFLTYFQNEAQLEKSRLLSDRFSAERPKGSFSTLEIQRTEQGDSAMYLCASSFVQSTSTDTQYFGPGTRLTVL.

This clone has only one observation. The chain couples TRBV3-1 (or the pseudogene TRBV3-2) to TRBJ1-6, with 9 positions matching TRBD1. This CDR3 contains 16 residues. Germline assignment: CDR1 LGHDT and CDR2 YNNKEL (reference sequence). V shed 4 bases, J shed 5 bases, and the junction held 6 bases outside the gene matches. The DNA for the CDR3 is TGTGCCAGCAGCCTCGGGACAGGGTTGAATAATTCACCCCTCCACTTT. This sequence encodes CASSLGTGLNNSPLHF.

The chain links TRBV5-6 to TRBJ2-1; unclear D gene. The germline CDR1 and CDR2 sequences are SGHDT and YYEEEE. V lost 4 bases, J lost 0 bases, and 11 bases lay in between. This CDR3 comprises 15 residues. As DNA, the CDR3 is TGTGCCAGCAGCCCGGAGAGAAGCTCCTACAATGAGCAGTTCTTC. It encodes CASSPERSSYNEQFF.

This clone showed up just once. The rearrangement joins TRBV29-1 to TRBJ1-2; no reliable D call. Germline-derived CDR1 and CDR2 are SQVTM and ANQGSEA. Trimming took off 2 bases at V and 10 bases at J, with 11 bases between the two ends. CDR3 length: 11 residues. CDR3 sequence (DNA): TGCAGCGTTGAAAGGCAAACGTACTACACCTTC. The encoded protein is CSVERQTYYTF. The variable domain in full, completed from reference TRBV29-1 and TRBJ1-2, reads SAVISQKPSRDICQRGTSLTIQCQVDSQVTMMFWYRQQPGQSLTLIATANQGSEATYESGFVIDKFPISRPNLTFSTLTVSNMSPEDSSIYLCSVERQTYYTFGSGTRLTVV.

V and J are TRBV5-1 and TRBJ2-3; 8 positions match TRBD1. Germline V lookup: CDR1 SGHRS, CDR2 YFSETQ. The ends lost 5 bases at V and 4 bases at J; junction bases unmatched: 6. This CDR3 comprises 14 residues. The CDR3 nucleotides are TGCGCCAGCAGATCCGTGACAGGGGCAGATACGCAGTATTTT. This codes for CASRSVTGADTQYF.

CDR3 in amino acids: CASSYEQGTQPQHF. The CDR3 DNA is TGTGCCAGCAGTTACGAACAGGGCACTCAGCCCCAGCATTTT. V gene TRBV6-5 combines with J gene TRBJ1-5; D is perhaps TRBD1 (6 bases). Germline V gives CDR1 MNHEY, CDR2 SVGAGI. V lost 2 bases and J 6 bases, leaving 11 bases between the germline ends. This CDR3 contains 14 residues.

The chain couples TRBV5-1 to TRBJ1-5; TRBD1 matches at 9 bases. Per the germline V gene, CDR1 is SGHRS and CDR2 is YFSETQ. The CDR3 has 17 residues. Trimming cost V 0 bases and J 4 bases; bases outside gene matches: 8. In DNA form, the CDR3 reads TGCGCCAGCAGCTTGGCCCCACAGGGGGCAGGGAATCAGCCCCAGCATTTT. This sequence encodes CASSLAPQGAGNQPQHF.

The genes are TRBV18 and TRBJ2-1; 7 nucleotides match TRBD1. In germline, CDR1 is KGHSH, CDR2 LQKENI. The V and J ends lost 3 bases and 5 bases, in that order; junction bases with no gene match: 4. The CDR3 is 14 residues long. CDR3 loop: CASSPTGINNEQFF. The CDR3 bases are TGTGCCAGCTCACCGACAGGGATTAACAATGAGCAGTTCTTC.

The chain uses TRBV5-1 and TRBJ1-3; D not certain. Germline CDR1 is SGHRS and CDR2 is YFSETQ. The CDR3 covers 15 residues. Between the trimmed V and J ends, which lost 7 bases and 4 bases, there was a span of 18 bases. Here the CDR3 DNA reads TGCGCCAGCTCTCCCGGCTCGGTTTCGGGAAACACCATATATTTT. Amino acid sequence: CASSPGSVSGNTIYF.

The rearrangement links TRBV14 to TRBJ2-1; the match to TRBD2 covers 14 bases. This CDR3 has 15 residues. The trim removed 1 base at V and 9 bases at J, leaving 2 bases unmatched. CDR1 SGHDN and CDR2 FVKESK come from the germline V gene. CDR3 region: CASSQVTSGGAEQFF. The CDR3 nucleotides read TGTGCCAGCAGCCAAGTGACTAGCGGGGGGGCTGAGCAGTTCTTC.

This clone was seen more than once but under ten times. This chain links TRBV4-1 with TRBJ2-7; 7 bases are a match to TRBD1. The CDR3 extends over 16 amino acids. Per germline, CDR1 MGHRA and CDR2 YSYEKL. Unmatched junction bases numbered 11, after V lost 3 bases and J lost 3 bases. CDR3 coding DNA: TGCGCCAGCAGCCATGCGACGCCGGGACAGAACTACGAGCAGTACTTC. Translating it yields CASSHATPGQNYEQYF.

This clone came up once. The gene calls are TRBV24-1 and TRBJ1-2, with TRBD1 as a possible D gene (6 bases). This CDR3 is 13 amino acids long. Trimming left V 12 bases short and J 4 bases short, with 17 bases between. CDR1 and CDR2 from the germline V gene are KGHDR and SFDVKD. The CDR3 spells CAQNRASPYGYTF. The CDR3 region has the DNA TGTGCCCAAAACAGGGCTTCGCCCTATGGCTACACCTTC.

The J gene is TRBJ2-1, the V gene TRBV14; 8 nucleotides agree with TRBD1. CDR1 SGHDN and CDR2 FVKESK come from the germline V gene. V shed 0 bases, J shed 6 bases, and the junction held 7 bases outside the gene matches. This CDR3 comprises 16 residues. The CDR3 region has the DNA TGTGCCAGCAGCCAAGATGCAGGACAGGGTCTCAATGAGCAGTTCTTC. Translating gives CASSQDAGQGLNEQFF.

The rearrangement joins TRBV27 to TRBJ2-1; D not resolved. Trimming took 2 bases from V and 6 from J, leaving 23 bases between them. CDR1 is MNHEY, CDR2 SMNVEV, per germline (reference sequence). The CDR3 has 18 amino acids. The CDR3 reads CASSLVKAASLTPNEQFF. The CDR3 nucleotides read TGTGCCAGCAGTTTAGTGAAGGCGGCGAGTTTAACCCCCAATGAGCAGTTCTTC.

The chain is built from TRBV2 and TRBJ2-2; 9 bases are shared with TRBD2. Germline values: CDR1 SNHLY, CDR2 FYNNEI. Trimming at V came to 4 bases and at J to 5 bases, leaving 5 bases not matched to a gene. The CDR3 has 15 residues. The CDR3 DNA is TGTGCCAGCAGTGCGGCGGGGGGGCCAACCGGGGAGCTGTTTTTT. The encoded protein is CASSAAGGPTGELFF.

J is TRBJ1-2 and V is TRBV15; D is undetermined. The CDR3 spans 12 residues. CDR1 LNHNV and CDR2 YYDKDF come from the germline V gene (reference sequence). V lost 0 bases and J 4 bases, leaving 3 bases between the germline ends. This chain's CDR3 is CATSRDVYGYTF. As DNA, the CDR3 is TGTGCCACCAGCAGAGACGTCTATGGCTACACCTTC. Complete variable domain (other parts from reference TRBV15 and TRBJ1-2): DAMVIQNPRYQVTQFGKPVTLSCSQTLNHNVMYWYQQKSSQAPKLLFHYYDKDFNNEADTPDNFQSRRPNTSFCFLDIRSPGLGDTAMYLCATSRDVYGYTFGSGTRLTVV.

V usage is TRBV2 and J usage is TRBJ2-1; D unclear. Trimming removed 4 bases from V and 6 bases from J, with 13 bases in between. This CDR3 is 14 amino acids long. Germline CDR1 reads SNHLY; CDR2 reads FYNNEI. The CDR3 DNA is TGTGCCAGCAGTGTCCTGGCCCCCCCCAATGAGCAGTTCTTC. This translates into CASSVLAPPNEQFF. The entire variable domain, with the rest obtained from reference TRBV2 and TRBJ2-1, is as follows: EPEVTQTPSHQVTQMGQEVILRCVPISNHLYFYWYRQILGQKVEFLVSFYNNEISEKSEIFDDQFSVERPDGSNFTLKIRSTKLEDSAMYFCASSVLAPPNEQFFGPGTRLTVL.

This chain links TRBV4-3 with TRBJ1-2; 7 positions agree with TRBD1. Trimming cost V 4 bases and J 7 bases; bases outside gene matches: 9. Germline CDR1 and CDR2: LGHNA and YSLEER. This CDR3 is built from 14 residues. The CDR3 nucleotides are TGCGCCAGCAGCCGCGGGACAGCGGGGTTTGGCTACACCTTC. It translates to CASSRGTAGFGYTF.

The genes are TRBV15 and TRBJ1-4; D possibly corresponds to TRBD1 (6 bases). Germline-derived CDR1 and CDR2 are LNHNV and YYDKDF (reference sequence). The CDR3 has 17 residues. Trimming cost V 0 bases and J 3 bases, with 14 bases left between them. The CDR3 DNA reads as TGTGCCACCAGCAGAGATACCCACAGGGCTGCTAATGAAAAACTGTTTTTT. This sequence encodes CATSRDTHRAANEKLFF.

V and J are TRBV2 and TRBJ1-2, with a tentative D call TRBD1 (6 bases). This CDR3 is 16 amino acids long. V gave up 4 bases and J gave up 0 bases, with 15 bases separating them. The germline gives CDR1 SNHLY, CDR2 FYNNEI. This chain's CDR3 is CASSGPDRQSNYGYTF. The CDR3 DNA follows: TGTGCCAGCAGTGGGCCTGACAGGCAGTCTAACTATGGCTACACCTTC.

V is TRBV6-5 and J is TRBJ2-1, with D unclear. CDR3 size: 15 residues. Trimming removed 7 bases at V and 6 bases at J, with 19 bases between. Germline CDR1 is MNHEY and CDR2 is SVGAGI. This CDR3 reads CASTPIVVLGNEQFF. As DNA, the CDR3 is TGTGCCAGCACCCCCATCGTCGTACTGGGCAATGAGCAGTTCTTC.

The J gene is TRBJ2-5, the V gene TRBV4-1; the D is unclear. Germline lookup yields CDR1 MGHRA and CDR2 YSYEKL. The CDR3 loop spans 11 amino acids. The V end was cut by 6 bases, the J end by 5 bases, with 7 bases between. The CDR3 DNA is TGCGCCAGCAGAGTAGGGGAGACCCAGTACTTC. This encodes CASRVGETQYF.

For the CDR3, the DNA is TGTGCCAGCAGCTTCGGGACGGTTAACACCATATATTTT. Translating it yields CASSFGTVNTIYF. The chain couples TRBV7-9 to TRBJ1-3; D may be TRBD1 (5 bases). Trimming removed 3 bases at V and 7 bases at J, with 10 bases between. The CDR3 loop spans 13 amino acids. Germline V lookup: CDR1 SEHNR, CDR2 FQNEAQ (reference sequence).

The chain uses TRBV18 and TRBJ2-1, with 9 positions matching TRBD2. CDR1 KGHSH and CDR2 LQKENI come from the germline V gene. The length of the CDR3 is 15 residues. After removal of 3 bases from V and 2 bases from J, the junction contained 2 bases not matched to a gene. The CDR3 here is CASSPIAGAYNEQFF. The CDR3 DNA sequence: TGTGCCAGCTCACCGATAGCGGGAGCCTACAATGAGCAGTTCTTC.

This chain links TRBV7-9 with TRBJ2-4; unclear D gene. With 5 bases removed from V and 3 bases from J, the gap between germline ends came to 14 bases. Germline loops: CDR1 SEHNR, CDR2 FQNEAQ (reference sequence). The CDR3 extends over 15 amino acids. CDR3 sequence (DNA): TGTGCCAGCAGCCACCGCGACATGGACAAAAACATTCAGTACTTC. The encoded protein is CASSHRDMDKNIQYF.

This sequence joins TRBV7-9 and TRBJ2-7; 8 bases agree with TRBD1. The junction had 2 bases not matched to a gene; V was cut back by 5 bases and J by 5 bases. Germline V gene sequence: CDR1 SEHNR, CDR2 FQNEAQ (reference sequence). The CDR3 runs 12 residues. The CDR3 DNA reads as TGTGCCAGCAGCGAGACAGGGGACGAGCAGTACTTC. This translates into CASSETGDEQYF.

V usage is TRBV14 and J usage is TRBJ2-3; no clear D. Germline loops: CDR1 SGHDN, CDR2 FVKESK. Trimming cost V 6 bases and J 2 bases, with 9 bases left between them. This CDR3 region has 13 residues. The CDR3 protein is CASSPTYTDTQYF. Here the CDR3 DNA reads TGTGCCAGCAGTCCGACTTACACAGATACGCAGTATTTT.

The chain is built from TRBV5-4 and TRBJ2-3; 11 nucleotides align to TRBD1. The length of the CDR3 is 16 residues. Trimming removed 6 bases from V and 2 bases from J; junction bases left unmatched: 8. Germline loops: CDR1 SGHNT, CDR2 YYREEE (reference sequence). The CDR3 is CASNTGDRGITDTQYF. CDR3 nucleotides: TGTGCCAGCAACACGGGGGACAGGGGGATCACAGATACGCAGTATTTT.